This is a list of T cell receptor beta chains from one sample in a study of T cell repertoires in cytomegalovirus infection. One entry per CDR3 protein, called by TCRdb with MiXCR from the reads. The table includes about 740,000 distinct CDR3 sequences, approximately 34% detected once. The sample consisted of PBMCs. These receptors came from a human donor in good health (CMV status not recorded). Some clones in this sample may be carry-over from other donors' samples. The CDR3 runs from the conserved cysteine through the conserved F or W. Each record gives: clone size, J gene, D gene, V gene, CDR3 DNA, CDR3 protein. D genes are given only for firm matches. Rows may omit the clone size; those that give it use once, few, many or a size class.

. TRBJ1-1 TRBD1 TRBV7-6 TGTGCCAGCAGCTCCGACAGGGTGGGGGCTGAAGCTTTCTTT CASSSDRVGAEAFF
. TRBJ2-7 . TRBV19 TGTGCCAGCACCAAAGGGACGGGCCCCTACGAGCAGTACTTC CASTKGTGPYEQYF
few TRBJ1-1 TRBD1 TRBV11-2 TGTGCCAGCAGTCGGACTTTGGGACAGGGGGGAACTGAAGCTTTCTTT CASSRTLGQGGTEAFF
. TRBJ1-3 TRBD1 TRBV28 TGTCTTTCCCGGGGACAGGGTAGCGGGAACACCATATATTTT CLSRGQGSGNTIYF
. TRBJ2-1 TRBD2 TRBV5-4 TGTGCCAGCAGCTTTACTAGCGGGGGTTGGTATGAGCAGTTCTTC CASSFTSGGWYEQFF
few TRBJ2-6 . TRBV19 TGTGCCAGTAGTCCCCGACTACTTACATCTGGGGCCAACGTCCTGACTTTC CASSPRLLTSGANVLTF
. TRBJ2-3 . TRBV6-1 TGTGCCAGCAGGCGCGGGACAGCTGCTAGCACAGATACGACGTATTTT CASRRGTAASTDTTYF
. TRBJ2-1 . TRBV5-5 TGTGCCAGCACCAATTCGTTGACCATCGGTGAGCAGTTCTTC CASTNSLTIGEQFF
few TRBJ2-1 . TRBV20-1 TGCAGTGCCTATAGGGGACGTAGGACAACCAATGAGCAGTTCTTC CSAYRGRRTTNEQFF
. TRBJ1-1 . TRBV10-3 TGTGCCATCAGTGAGTCCCCGGGCATGAACACTGAAGCTTTCTTT CAISESPGMNTEAFF
many TRBJ2-3 . TRBV7-2 TGTGCCAGCAGCTTAGCAGTTGCAGATACGCAGTATTTT CASSLAVADTQYF
. TRBJ2-7 . TRBV12-3/TRBV12-4 TGTGCCAGCAGTTTAGCGGTACGGGGCTTTCACGAGCAGTACTTC CASSLAVRGFHEQYF
few TRBJ2-7 TRBD1 TRBV28 TGTGCCAGCAGGGTGGGACAGGGGCCCTACGAGCAGTACTTC CASRVGQGPYEQYF
. TRBJ1-5 . TRBV28 TGTGCCAGCAGTTTAACGGTGAGCAATCAGCCCCAGCATTTT CASSLTVSNQPQHF
. TRBJ2-2 TRBD1 TRBV19 TGTGCCAGCGCGATGGACAGGGGGCGAAACAAGAACACCGGGGAGCTGTTTTTT CASAMDRGRNKNTGELFF
. TRBJ1-6 . TRBV12-3/TRBV12-4 TGTGCCAGCAGTGTCGCGACGGGGGGTGAGGCACCCCTCCACTTT CASSVATGGEAPLHF
. TRBJ2-7 . TRBV28 TGTGCCAGCACCCCCCGGGACCCCTCCTACGAGCAGTACTTC CASTPRDPSYEQYF
many TRBJ1-2 . TRBV5-6 TGTGCCAGCAGCTTGGCACCCGGGACAACCTCTAACTATGGCTACACCTTC CASSLAPGTTSNYGYTF
few TRBJ1-2 . TRBV7-2 TGTGCCAGCAGCTTAGAGGCAGGAGGCTACACCTTC CASSLEAGGYTF
. TRBJ1-1 . TRBV29-1 TGCAGCGTCTCGAGAGAGATGACTTCAGCAACCTCGAACACTGAAGCTTTCTTT CSVSREMTSATSNTEAFF
few TRBJ2-2 TRBD2 TRBV20-1 TGCAGTGCTAGGGCTAGCGGGAGGCCCACCGGGGAGCTGTTTTTT CSARASGRPTGELFF
few TRBJ2-2 TRBD2 TRBV12-3/TRBV12-4 TGTGCCAGCAGCCTGGCTAGCGGGGGGGCCACCGGGGAGCTGTTTTTT CASSLASGGATGELFF
few TRBJ2-7 . TRBV7-7 TGTGCTAGCAGCCCATCCCGGGGGAGGATGTCATACGAGCAGTACTTC CASSPSRGRMSYEQYF
many TRBJ2-2 TRBD1 TRBV7-2 TGTGCCAGCAGCGTCGTGGGGACAGCGAACACCGGGGAGCTGTTTTTT CASSVVGTANTGELFF
. TRBJ2-7 . TRBV7-8 TGTGCCAGCAGCTCCCGGCCAGGCGAGCAGTACTTC CASSSRPGEQYF
. TRBJ2-1 . TRBV20-1 TGCAGTGCTAGAGATCCAGGGATGGTACCCTCCAATGAGCAGTTCTTC CSARDPGMVPSNEQFF
few TRBJ2-3 . TRBV5-1 TGCGCCAGCAGGGCGGTTGGAGGGGTGACAGATACGCAGTATTTT CASRAVGGVTDTQYF
many TRBJ1-3 . TRBV7-6 TGTGCCAGCAGCTTAGCCTCTCGCTCTGGAAACACCATATATTTT CASSLASRSGNTIYF
once TRBJ2-7 TRBD1 TRBV6-1 TGTGCCAGCAGTGGGGGACAGTCCTACGAGCAGTCCTTC CASSGGQSYEQSF
. TRBJ2-5 . TRBV24-1 TGTGCCACCAGTTATTCCGCGTTTCGGACCCAGTACTTC CATSYSAFRTQYF
. TRBJ1-4 TRBD1 TRBV7-4 TGTGCCAGCAGCCCTACAGGGGGCAACGTCCGGTCCGGGCTGAACTCTGAAAAACTGTTTTTT CASSPTGGNVRSGLNSEKLFF
. TRBJ1-6 . TRBV12-3/TRBV12-4 TGTGCCAGCAGTTTATGGCCTGCTGTGCCAGGCCCATATAATTCACCCCTCCACTTT CASSLWPAVPGPYNSPLHF
few TRBJ2-1 . TRBV29-1 TGCAGCGTTGTGATACAGAGCTCCTACAATGAGCAGTTCTTC CSVVIQSSYNEQFF
. TRBJ1-5 TRBD1 TRBV4-2 TGTGCCAGCAGCCAAGACTTTGGGGGACAGTTGACTCAGCCCCAGCATTTT CASSQDFGGQLTQPQHF
. TRBJ1-2 TRBD1 TRBV4-1 TGCGCCAGCAGCCAAGATCAGGGGGTGAGCTATGGCTACACCTTC CASSQDQGVSYGYTF
few TRBJ2-2 . TRBV12-3/TRBV12-4 TGTGCCAGCGGCTTTATGAACACCGGGGAGCTGTTTTTT CASGFMNTGELFF
. TRBJ1-5 . TRBV7-9 TGTGCCAGCAGCTCGACAGGCTCCAGCAATCAGCCCCAGCATTTT CASSSTGSSNQPQHF
. TRBJ2-1 TRBD2 TRBV4-3 TGCGCCAGCAGCCAAGTTGGGGGGGAGAATGAGCAGTTCTTC CASSQVGGENEQFF
. TRBJ2-7 . TRBV18 TGTGCCAGCTCACTCACCAACCCTACCTCAGGCAACGACGAGCAGTACTTC CASSLTNPTSGNDEQYF
few TRBJ1-5 . TRBV19 TGTGCCAGTAGTTACCCAGATAGCACAGGGTCTGATCAGCCCCAGCATTTT CASSYPDSTGSDQPQHF
few TRBJ2-7 . TRBV7-9 TGTGCCAGCAGCCTAAGCCAGGGCCTAGTCTACGAGCAGTACTTC CASSLSQGLVYEQYF
few TRBJ2-7 TRBD2 TRBV7-2 TGTGCCAGCAGCTCACGTAGCGGGAGGGTAAACTACGAGCAGTACTTC CASSSRSGRVNYEQYF
few TRBJ2-1 TRBD2 TRBV7-2 TGTGCCAGCAGAACAGCGGGATACGAGCAGTTCTTC CASRTAGYEQFF
. TRBJ1-1 TRBD1 TRBV4-1 TGCGCCAGCAGCGTCCGGACAGGGAAGTACACTGAAGCTTTCTTT CASSVRTGKYTEAFF
. TRBJ2-5 TRBD1 TRBV28 TGTGCCAGCAGTTTACTGGGACAGGGAAAAGAGACCCAGTACTTC CASSLLGQGKETQYF
. TRBJ2-4 . TRBV5-8 TGTGCCAGCAGCGAGAGTCCGGGACCCAAAAACATTCAGTACTTC CASSESPGPKNIQYF
. TRBJ1-5 . TRBV12-3/TRBV12-4 TGTGCCAGCAGTTTTCCGGACAGCAATCAGCCCCAGCATTTT CASSFPDSNQPQHF
once TRBJ2-7 TRBD1 TRBV28 TGTGCCAGCAGTCCCACTAAGACAGGGTCCCACGAGCAGTACTTC CASSPTKTGSHEQYF
many TRBJ2-6 . TRBV7-2 TGTGCCAGCAGCTTAAAGGGGCCTTACTCTGGGGCCAACGTCCTGACTTTC CASSLKGPYSGANVLTF
. TRBJ2-2 TRBD1 TRBV28 TGTGCCGGCCGGGACAGAAACACCGGGGAGCTGTTTTTT CAGRDRNTGELFF
. TRBJ2-7 . TRBV12-3/TRBV12-4 TGTGCCAGCAGTTTGTCTGAGGATATGGCCCACGAGCAGTACTTC CASSLSEDMAHEQYF
few TRBJ1-1 . TRBV12-3/TRBV12-4 TGTGCCAGCGGGAGGGATAACACTGAAGCTTTCTTT CASGRDNTEAFF
few TRBJ1-5 . TRBV20-1 TGCAGTGCGGGACCGACAGGCCTAAATCAGCCCCAGCATTTT CSAGPTGLNQPQHF
few TRBJ2-7 . TRBV28 TGTGCCAGCAGTGTAACCAATTACGGGCAGTACTTC CASSVTNYGQYF
few TRBJ2-7 . TRBV27 TGTGCCAGCAGTCCCGGGAGAGGGAGCCCCCACCATAGTTACGAGCAGTACTTC CASSPGRGSPHHSYEQYF
. TRBJ1-3 . TRBV7-2 TGTGCCAGCAGCTCTGACATTAGAAACACCATATATTTT CASSSDIRNTIYF
. TRBJ1-4 . TRBV5-1 TGCGCCAGCAGAAGCTCCCCGACGGCAACTAATGAAAAACTGTTTTTT CASRSSPTATNEKLFF
. TRBJ2-2 TRBD1 TRBV19 TGTGCCAGTGGGCTAGGGACAGCGAACACCGGGGAGCTGTTTTTT CASGLGTANTGELFF
few TRBJ2-7 . TRBV7-9 TGTGCCAGCAGCTCTATGACGGGCTGGGAGCAGTACTTC CASSSMTGWEQYF
. TRBJ1-2 . TRBV12-3/TRBV12-4 TGTGCCAGCAGCCCTATCTCGGGGGTCGGGAATGGCTACACCTTC CASSPISGVGNGYTF